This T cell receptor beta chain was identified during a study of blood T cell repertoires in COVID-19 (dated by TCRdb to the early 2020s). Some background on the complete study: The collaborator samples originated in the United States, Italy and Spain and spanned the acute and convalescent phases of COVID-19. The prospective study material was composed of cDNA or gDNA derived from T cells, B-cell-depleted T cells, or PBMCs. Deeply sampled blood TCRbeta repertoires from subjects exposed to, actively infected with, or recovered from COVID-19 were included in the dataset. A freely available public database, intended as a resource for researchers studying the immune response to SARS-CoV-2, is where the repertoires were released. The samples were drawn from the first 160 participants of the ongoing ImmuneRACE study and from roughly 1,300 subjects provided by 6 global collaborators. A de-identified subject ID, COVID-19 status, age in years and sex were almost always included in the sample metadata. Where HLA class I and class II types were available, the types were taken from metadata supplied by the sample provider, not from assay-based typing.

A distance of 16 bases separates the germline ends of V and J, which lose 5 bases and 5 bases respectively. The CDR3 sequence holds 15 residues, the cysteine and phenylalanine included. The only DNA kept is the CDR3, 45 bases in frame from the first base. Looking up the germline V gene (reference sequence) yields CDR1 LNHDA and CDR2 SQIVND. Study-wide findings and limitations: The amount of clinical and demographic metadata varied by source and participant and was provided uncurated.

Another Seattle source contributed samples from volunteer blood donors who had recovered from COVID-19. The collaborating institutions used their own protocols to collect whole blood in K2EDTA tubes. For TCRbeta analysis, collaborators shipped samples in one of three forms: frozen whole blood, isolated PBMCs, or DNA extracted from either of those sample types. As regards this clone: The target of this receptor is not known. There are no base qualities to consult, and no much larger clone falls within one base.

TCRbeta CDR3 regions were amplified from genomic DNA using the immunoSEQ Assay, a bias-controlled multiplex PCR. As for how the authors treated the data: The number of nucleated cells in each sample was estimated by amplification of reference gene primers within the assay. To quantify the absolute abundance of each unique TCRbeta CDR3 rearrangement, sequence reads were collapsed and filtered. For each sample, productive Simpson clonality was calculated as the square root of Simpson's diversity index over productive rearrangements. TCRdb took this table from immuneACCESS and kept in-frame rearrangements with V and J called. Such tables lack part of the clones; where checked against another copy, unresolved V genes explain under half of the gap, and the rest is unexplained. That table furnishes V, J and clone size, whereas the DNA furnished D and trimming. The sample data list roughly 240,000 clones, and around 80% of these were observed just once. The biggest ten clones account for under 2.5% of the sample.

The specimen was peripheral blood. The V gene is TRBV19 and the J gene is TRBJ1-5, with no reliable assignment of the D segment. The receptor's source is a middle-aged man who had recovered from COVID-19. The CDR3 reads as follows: CASSVGRPFDQPQHF. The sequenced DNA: TGTGCCAGTAGTGTCGGCAGGCCCTTCGATCAGCCCCAGCATTTT. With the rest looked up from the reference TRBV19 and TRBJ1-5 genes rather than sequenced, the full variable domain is DGGITQSPKYLFRKEGQNVTLSCEQNLNHDAMYWYRQDPGQGLRLIYYSQIVNDFQKGDIAEGYSVSREKKESFPLTVTSAQKNPTAFYLCASSVGRPFDQPQHFGDGTRLSIL.